The rows below give T cell receptor beta chains drawn from one sample of a study of spatial heterogeneity in lung cancer. TCRdb redid the calling of the 5' RACE reads with MiXCR, one entry per CDR3 protein. The data contain some 41,000 distinct CDR3 sequences, around 6.8% of them seen just once; the ten biggest clones take up around 43%. The specimen comprised PBMCs, sampled at surgery. Receptor source: a female donor with early-stage non-small cell lung cancer. Both conserved end residues are part of each CDR3. D genes are given only for firm matches. Size is omitted from some rows. Given values are once, few, many or a class for expanded clones.

d_gene,j_gene,abundance,v_gene,CDR3nt,CDR3aa
-,TRBJ2-5,few,TRBV20-1,TGCAGTGCTGCCCATAGGATGGGGGGAGAGACCCAGTACTTC,CSAAHRMGGETQYF
TRBD2,TRBJ2-5,few,TRBV7-9,TGTGCCAGCAGCTTTGGCTCGGGAGGAGGGGAGACCCAGTACTTC,CASSFGSGGGETQYF
-,TRBJ2-3,-,TRBV19,TGTGCCAGTAGTGTGGGTATATTCACAGATACGCAGTATTTT,CASSVGIFTDTQYF
-,TRBJ2-1,many,TRBV7-8,TGTGCCAGCAGCTTTTATGAGAATGAGCAGTTCTTC,CASSFYENEQFF
TRBD2,TRBJ2-3,-,TRBV20-1,TGCAGAGCTAGTTTACGGACTAGCGGCTTACTGAGCACAGATACGCAGTATTTT,CRASLRTSGLLSTDTQYF
-,TRBJ1-5,many,TRBV7-2,TGTGCCAGCAGCCTAGGTCCGGGTAGGGATCAGCCCCAGCATTTT,CASSLGPGRDQPQHF
-,TRBJ2-3,many,TRBV10-2,TGCGCCAGCAGTGAGTCGCGGGGATCCACAGATACGCAGTATTTT,CASSESRGSTDTQYF
-,TRBJ2-5,many,TRBV6-5,TGTGCCACTACTGACCTGCAAGAGACCCAGTACTTC,CATTDLQETQYF
-,TRBJ2-3,few,TRBV4-3,TGCGCCAGCAGCAGTACTCGCGAGGGAAATACGCAGTATTTT,CASSSTREGNTQYF
-,TRBJ2-3,many,TRBV15,TGTGCCACCAGCAGACAACGGGCCGATACGCAGTATTTT,CATSRQRADTQYF
-,TRBJ2-1,-,TRBV11-2,TGTGCCAGCAGCTACAGCAACAATGAGCAGTTCTTC,CASSYSNNEQFF
TRBD2,TRBJ2-7,-,TRBV20-1,TGCAGTGCTCGCAGACTAGCGGGGGAATCCGAGCAGTACTTC,CSARRLAGESEQYF
-,TRBJ2-7,few,TRBV11-2,TGTGCCAGCAGCTTGGCAGGGACCTTCTCCTACGAGCAGTACTTC,CASSLAGTFSYEQYF
TRBD1,TRBJ1-2,many,TRBV29-1,TGCAGCGTTGAAGCTGGAGGCAGGGGGCTGGTCTACACCTTC,CSVEAGGRGLVYTF
-,TRBJ2-3,many,TRBV4-1,TGCGCCAGCAGCCAGGGATTTAGCGGCACGCAGTATTTT,CASSQGFSGTQYF
-,TRBJ1-4,many,TRBV18,TGTGCCAGCTCACCACCGAGTGACTATAATGAAAAACTGTTTTTT,CASSPPSDYNEKLFF
-,TRBJ1-5,-,TRBV20-1,TGCAGTGCCACAGATAGGGAAGATATCTCGAATCAGCCCCAGCATTTT,CSATDREDISNQPQHF
-,TRBJ2-7,-,TRBV25-1,TGTGCCAGCAGTGATGGGGTCAGCAGCTCCTACGAGCAGTACTTC,CASSDGVSSSYEQYF
-,TRBJ1-1,few,TRBV7-6,TGTGCCAGCAGCTTAGTTGAGGGAGGGGACACTGAAGCTTTCTTT,CASSLVEGGDTEAFF
TRBD1,TRBJ1-6,few,TRBV18,TGTGCCAGCTCAGACGACAGGGGAAATTCACCCCTCCACTTT,CASSDDRGNSPLHF
TRBD2,TRBJ2-1,many,TRBV5-1,TGCGCCAGCAGCTTGCCCAGCGGGGCCACGGGTAATGAGCAGTTCTTC,CASSLPSGATGNEQFF
-,TRBJ1-2,many,TRBV20-1,TGCAGTGCTAGAGCCGGTGAAGGGGCACGTGGCTACACCTTC,CSARAGEGARGYTF
-,TRBJ2-3,many,TRBV20-1,TGCAGTGCTAGAGCACCAGCTAGCACAGATACGCAGTATTTT,CSARAPASTDTQYF
-,TRBJ2-3,many,TRBV7-2,TGTGCCAGCAGCCCCCGAGCGGTGGATACGCAGTATTTT,CASSPRAVDTQYF
TRBD1,TRBJ1-5,-,TRBV7-2,TGTGCCAGCAGCCCAGGGACAGGTCTAAGCAATCAGCCCCAGCATTTT,CASSPGTGLSNQPQHF
-,TRBJ2-5,many,TRBV9,TGTGCCAGCAGCGCAAACCAAGAGACCCAGTACTTC,CASSANQETQYF
-,TRBJ1-2,-,TRBV6-5,TGTGCCACAGGACAGCAGGCTGCATCTAACTATGGCTACACCTTC,CATGQQAASNYGYTF
TRBD1,TRBJ2-5,-,TRBV5-1,TGCGCCAGCAGGCCCCAGGGGGCTCAAGAGACCCAGTACTTC,CASRPQGAQETQYF
TRBD1,TRBJ2-1,many,TRBV6-5,TGTGCCAGCAGACTATCGCGACAGGGAAATGAGCAGTTCTTC,CASRLSRQGNEQFF
-,TRBJ2-3,few,TRBV20-1,TGCAGTGCTAGACTCGCGATCGGGGGCCGCACAGATACGCAGTATTTT,CSARLAIGGRTDTQYF
TRBD2,TRBJ2-1,once,TRBV24-1,TGTGCCACCAGTGATTTAGCGGGAGGGCGCAATGAGCAGTTCTTC,CATSDLAGGRNEQFF
TRBD2,TRBJ2-5,few,TRBV12-3/TRBV12-4,TGTGCCAGCAGTTTAGCGCAAGCGGGGGGACGGGAGACCCAGTACTTC,CASSLAQAGGRETQYF
TRBD1,TRBJ1-6,-,TRBV5-1,TGCGCCAGCAGCTGGGACAGCGATAATTCACCCCTCCACTTT,CASSWDSDNSPLHF
-,TRBJ1-4,-,TRBV18,TGTGCCAGCTCACCGGCGTTAGCCACCGTATCTGAAAAACTGTTTTTT,CASSPALATVSEKLFF
-,TRBJ2-2,many,TRBV12-3/TRBV12-4,TGTGCCAGCCTACCAGGGGGGGCTCGGTCCGGGGAGCTGTTTTTT,CASLPGGARSGELFF
-,TRBJ2-3,many,TRBV18,TGTGCCAGCTCACCCCGGACTAGCACAGATACGCAGTATTTT,CASSPRTSTDTQYF
TRBD1,TRBJ2-5,-,TRBV20-1,TGCAGTGCCACGCCGACAGGGGTATTGGAGACCCAGTACTTC,CSATPTGVLETQYF
-,TRBJ2-5,few,TRBV4-1,TGCGCCAGCAGCCACGAGACCCCGGCACCGCAAGAGACCCAGTACTTC,CASSHETPAPQETQYF
-,TRBJ2-3,many,TRBV3-1,TGTGCCAGCAGCCAAGGGGCAGGACGAGGCACAGATACGCAGTATTTT,CASSQGAGRGTDTQYF
-,TRBJ2-3,few,TRBV12-3/TRBV12-4,TGTGCCAGCAGTTTCGGCTGGGTAAATACGCAGTATTTT,CASSFGWVNTQYF
TRBD2,TRBJ2-5,many,TRBV5-1,TGCGCCAGCAGACCCGGGACTACCCTCATAGGGACCCAGTACTTC,CASRPGTTLIGTQYF
-,TRBJ2-3,-,TRBV20-1,TGCAGTGCTGCACATTGGCGGGGACCAGATACGCAGTATTTT,CSAAHWRGPDTQYF
-,TRBJ2-7,-,TRBV30,TGTGCCTGGCGGTCTTCCACCTACGAGCAGTACTTC,CAWRSSTYEQYF
-,TRBJ1-1,many,TRBV6-5,TGTGCCAGCAGTTCCGGTTGGGGGACTGAAGCTTTCTTT,CASSSGWGTEAFF
-,TRBJ1-2,-,TRBV29-1,TGCAGCGTTGCTGTAATCGGCAACTATGGCTACACCTTC,CSVAVIGNYGYTF
-,TRBJ1-4,few,TRBV6-2/TRBV6-3,TGTGCCAGCAGAAGGGACGGGGCAACTAATGAAAAACTGTTTTTT,CASRRDGATNEKLFF
TRBD2,TRBJ2-2,many,TRBV10-1,TGCGCCAGCAGTGAGCGAAGCGGGGGCCGCACCGGGGAGCTGTTTTTT,CASSERSGGRTGELFF
-,TRBJ2-1,few,TRBV6-1,TGTGCCAGCAGTGAAGGGGGCAGATCGTCGTTCTTC,CASSEGGRSSFF
-,TRBJ2-4,-,TRBV11-2,TGTGCCAGCAGTTCAATAAACATTCAGTACTTC,CASSSINIQYF
-,TRBJ2-1,-,TRBV29-1,TGCAGCGTTGAAGCCCCGGACTACTTCATCTTC,CSVEAPDYFIF
-,TRBJ1-1,many,TRBV29-1,TGCAGCTTCTGGACAGTCTTGAACACTGAAGCTTTCTTT,CSFWTVLNTEAFF
TRBD1,TRBJ2-7,many,TRBV7-9,TGTGCCAGCAGCTCAAGCGACAGGGCCTACGAGCAGTACTTC,CASSSSDRAYEQYF
-,TRBJ2-1,many,TRBV7-3,TGTGCCAGCAGCCCGGGTCCCCGGAGGAACAATGAGCAGTTCTTC,CASSPGPRRNNEQFF
-,TRBJ2-5,few,TRBV12-3/TRBV12-4,TGTGCCAGCAGTTTAAACGGGGCTGGGGAGACCCAGTACTTC,CASSLNGAGETQYF
-,TRBJ2-7,many,TRBV10-3,TGTGCCATGCCCCCTGGGGGACACCGCAACGAGCAGTACTTC,CAMPPGGHRNEQYF